This TCR beta chain was found in a study of T cells in Graves' hyperthyroidism and ophthalmopathy. The TCR beta CDR3 regions underwent amplification using RNA transcripts as the source. The HTBI primer set was used in a first-round RT-PCR of the TCR CDR3. TCRdb passed the multiplex PCR reads through MiXCR, listing each CDR3 protein once. The profile shows some 350,000 distinct CDR3 sequences, approximately 19% of them singletons. This CDR3 has 13 amino acids. The J segment lost 8 bases and the V segment lost 9 bases, leaving 10 bases of the junction unmatched. From germline, CDR1 is LNHDA and CDR2 SQIVND (reference sequence).

The sample consisted of blood. This TCR was recovered from a woman between 18 and 29 years old with Graves' hyperthyroidism. The chain carries TRBV19 and TRBJ1-5; 7 bases map to TRBD1. CDR3 DNA sequence: TGTGCCAGCGGGACAGCCTCCGATGAGCCCCAGCATTTT. It yields the protein CASGTASDEPQHF.